The 21 T cell receptor beta chains listed next were all sequenced from one sample in a study of blood T cell repertoires in COVID-19. The repertoire was sequenced with immunoSEQ multiplex PCR; TCRdb's copy has only in-frame clones and lacks some. The sample lists about 250,000 clones, around 87% occurring once. Sequencing was carried out using PBMCs or T cells enriched from blood (not recorded which). These receptors were taken from a woman aged 18-35 years who had recovered from COVID-19.

V gene TRBV5-1 combines with J gene TRBJ2-7, with TRBD2 matching over 8 bases. The germline V gene encodes CDR1 SGHRS and CDR2 YFSETQ. V lost 0 bases and J lost 0; bases outside the gene matches: 2. The length of the CDR3 is 15 residues. This CDR3 reads CASSLVAGGSYEQYF. CDR3 DNA: TGCGCCAGCAGCTTGGTTGCGGGGGGCTCCTACGAGCAGTACTTC.

This clone was seen a single time. The chain uses TRBV6-1 and TRBJ1-1; D perhaps matches TRBD1 (5 bases). Trimming took off 4 bases at V and 1 base at J, with 13 bases between the two ends. The CDR3 consists of 15 residues. Germline values: CDR1 MNHNS, CDR2 SASEGT. The CDR3 coding sequence is TGTGCCAGCAGTGTAGCAGGGAGGGCGAACACTGAAGCTTTCTTT. It yields the protein CASSVAGRANTEAFF.

CDR3 in DNA: TGTGCCAGTACCCTACTAGCGGGGGGCCGGACCGGGGAGCTGTTTTTT. It codes for CASTLLAGGRTGELFF. The chain couples TRBV19 to TRBJ2-2; TRBD2 aligns across 12 bases. The CDR3 sequence is 16 residues long. V shed 7 bases and J 5 bases; nucleotides not matched to a gene: 8. Germline V gene data show CDR1 as LNHDA and CDR2 as SQIVND (reference sequence).

This sequence joins TRBV18 and TRBJ1-4; 8 positions agree with TRBD1. Germline values: CDR1 KGHSH, CDR2 LQKENI. The trim removed 8 bases at V and 7 bases at J, leaving 12 bases unmatched. This CDR3 comprises 15 residues. This chain's CDR3 is CASQADRVGREKLFF. The DNA of the CDR3 is TGTGCCAGCCAGGCGGACAGGGTGGGACGTGAAAAACTGTTTTTT.

The rearrangement links TRBV5-1 to TRBJ2-6, with 8 bases fitting TRBD1. The length of the CDR3 is 19 residues. CDR1 SGHRS and CDR2 YFSETQ come from the germline V gene. V shed 4 bases, J shed 5 bases, and the junction held 17 bases outside the gene matches. The CDR3, as DNA: TGCGCCAGCAGCGATCGACAGGGGTTTTCTTTGATATGGGCCAACGTCCTGACTTTC. Translated: CASSDRQGFSLIWANVLTF.

The CDR3 DNA reads as TGTGCCAGCAGTATCGACAGGGAGCCTGGGGGTTCACCCCTCCACTTT. This gives the protein CASSIDREPGGSPLHF. The chain employs TRBV28 and TRBJ1-6; the match to TRBD1 covers 7 bases. CDR1 is MDHEN and CDR2 is SYDVKM in the germline V gene. Trimming took 5 bases from V and 9 from J; bases not matched to a gene: 13. The CDR3 is made up of 16 amino acids.

The CDR3 DNA follows: TGTGCCAGCATGCCGGAGTCGAACACTGAAGCTTTCTTT. This codes for CASMPESNTEAFF. This sequence joins TRBV2 and TRBJ1-1; no clear D gene. The CDR3 consists of 13 residues. The V end lost 7 bases, the J end lost 1 base, and 10 bases lay between the germline ends. The V gene's germline CDR1 is SNHLY and CDR2 FYNNEI.

This sequence joins TRBV20-1 and TRBJ1-5; TRBD1 might be the D (6 bases). V was shortened by 3 bases and J by 6 bases, with 12 bases between the two germline ends. The CDR3 runs 13 residues. Germline values: CDR1 DFQATT, CDR2 SNEGSKA (reference sequence). In DNA, the CDR3 is TGCAGTGCTAGTCAGGGGAAGAGTCAGCCCCAGCATTTT. This sequence encodes CSASQGKSQPQHF.

V gene TRBV6-6 combines with J gene TRBJ1-2; TRBD1 is a possible D gene (6 bases). The CDR3 is 16 residues long. The germline V gene encodes CDR1 MNHNY and CDR2 SVGAGI (reference sequence). Trimming took 7 bases from V and 0 from J, leaving 18 bases between them. Written as DNA, the CDR3 is TGTGCCAGCACCACGGGCAGGGGAGGGCCTAACTATGGCTACACCTTC. It yields the protein CASTTGRGGPNYGYTF.

This chain connects TRBV19 to TRBJ2-2; 9 bases are shared with TRBD1. The length of the CDR3 is 15 residues. J gave up 5 bases and V 6 bases, and 7 bases lay outside the gene matches. CDR1 and CDR2 from the germline V gene are LNHDA and SQIVND (reference sequence). The CDR3 is CASRMTGGYTGELFF. In DNA form, the CDR3 reads TGTGCCAGTAGGATGACAGGGGGGTATACCGGGGAGCTGTTTTTT.

This chain connects TRBV10-3 to TRBJ2-3; weak D call: TRBD1 (5 bases). CDR1 is ENHRY and CDR2 is SYGVKD in the germline V gene. This CDR3 spans 15 amino acids. V lost 2 bases and J 2 bases, leaving 11 bases between the germline ends. The CDR3 protein is CAISELKGITDTQYF. CDR3 bases: TGTGCCATCAGTGAGCTCAAGGGGATCACAGATACGCAGTATTTT.

This rearrangement joins TRBV18 to TRBJ1-5, with TRBD1 identical over 8 bases. The ends lost 3 bases at V and 2 bases at J; junction bases unmatched: 6. The CDR3 is 16 amino acids. Germline CDR1 reads KGHSH; CDR2 reads LQKENI. The CDR3 protein is CASSPGTGQGNQPQHF. The CDR3, as DNA: TGTGCCAGCTCACCGGGGACAGGTCAGGGCAATCAGCCCCAGCATTTT.

V usage is TRBV5-1 and J usage is TRBJ1-5; perhaps TRBD1 as D (6 bases). Trimming stripped 4 bases from V and 1 base from J, with 12 bases between. Germline V gene data show CDR1 as SGHRS and CDR2 as YFSETQ. CDR3 size: 15 residues. The DNA of the CDR3 is TGCGCCAGCAGCGTGGACAGCCTAAGCAATCAGCCCCAGCATTTT. This translates into CASSVDSLSNQPQHF.

The genes are TRBV5-1 and TRBJ1-2; TRBD1 aligns across 7 bases. Germline V gives CDR1 SGHRS, CDR2 YFSETQ. The CDR3 loop spans 14 amino acids. V lost 7 bases, J lost 4 bases, and 10 bases stayed unmatched. The CDR3 loop is CASRDSGSLYGYTF. In nucleotides, the CDR3 is TGCGCCAGCCGGGACAGCGGTAGCCTCTATGGCTACACCTTC.

The V gene is TRBV28, the J gene TRBJ2-5; 8 bases line up with TRBD1. Trimming removed 5 bases from V and 4 bases from J; junction bases left unmatched: 9. This CDR3 is built from 15 residues. The V gene's germline CDR1 is MDHEN and CDR2 SYDVKM. Written as DNA, the CDR3 is TGTGCCAGCAGTCAGACTCGGACAGGGACAGAGACCCAGTACTTC. Its protein product is CASSQTRTGTETQYF.

This chain links TRBV5-1 with TRBJ1-3; 12 nucleotides agree with TRBD1. CDR1 is SGHRS and CDR2 is YFSETQ in the germline V gene. V dropped 5 bases and J dropped 3; count of bases not matched to a gene: 6. The CDR3 contains 16 residues. The CDR3 DNA reads TGCGCCAGCAGAACCGGGACAGGGGGCTTTGGAAACACCATATATTTT. Amino acid sequence: CASRTGTGGFGNTIYF.

This clone has more than one count but fewer than ten. The chain carries TRBV6-1 and TRBJ2-7; 8 nucleotides agree with TRBD1. The CDR3 runs 14 residues. V shed 2 bases, J shed 2 bases, and the junction held 2 bases outside the gene matches. Germline CDR1 MNHNS, CDR2 SASEGT. CDR3: CASSERTGPYEQYF. CDR3 sequence (DNA): TGTGCCAGCAGTGAAAGGACAGGGCCCTACGAGCAGTACTTC.

The V and J genes are TRBV28 and TRBJ1-1; D is perhaps TRBD1 (5 bases). The length of the CDR3 is 11 residues. Germline CDR1 MDHEN, CDR2 SYDVKM. V was shortened by 5 bases and J by 11 bases, with 12 bases between the two germline ends. DNA for the CDR3: TGTGCCAGCAGTAGACGGGGGGAGGCTTTCTTT. It codes for CASSRRGEAFF. Full variable domain (remainder filled in from reference TRBV28 and TRBJ1-1): DVKVTQSSRYLVKRTGEKVFLECVQDMDHENMFWYRQDPGLGLRLIYFSYDVKMKEKGDIPEGYSVSREKKERFSLILESASTNQTSMYLCASSRRGEAFFGQGTRLTVV.

The V and J genes are TRBV28 and TRBJ1-1; perhaps TRBD1 as D (6 bases). V was clipped by 2 bases and J by 5 bases, with 12 bases between them. CDR3 length equals 14 residues. CDR1 and CDR2 (germline): MDHEN, SYDVKM. This CDR3 is CASSLTGRETEAFF. The CDR3 DNA is TGTGCCAGCAGTTTAACAGGGAGGGAAACTGAAGCTTTCTTT.

This chain connects TRBV5-1 to TRBJ2-1; the match to TRBD1 covers 9 bases. After removal of 0 bases from V and 0 bases from J, the junction contained 4 bases not matched to a gene. Germline CDR1 is SGHRS and CDR2 is YFSETQ. This CDR3 spans 17 amino acids. The CDR3 region is CASSLDTTGGSYNEQFF. As DNA, the CDR3 is TGCGCCAGCAGCTTGGATACGACAGGGGGCTCCTACAATGAGCAGTTCTTC.

CDR3 loop: CASSEGLYGYTF. The CDR3 coding sequence is TGCGCCAGCAGCGAGGGACTCTATGGCTACACCTTC. The rearrangement links TRBV5-1 to TRBJ1-2; D is possibly TRBD1 (5 bases). The CDR3 contains 12 residues. Germline V CDR1 and CDR2: SGHRS, YFSETQ. Trimming left V 4 bases short and J 4 bases short, with 8 bases between.